The 20 T cell receptor beta chains listed next were all sequenced from one sample in a study of blood T cell repertoires in COVID-19 (dated by TCRdb to the early 2020s). The library was prepared using the immunoSEQ multiplex PCR assay. In its TCRdb copy, this immuneACCESS table keeps in-frame sequences only and misses some clones. Where compared with another copy, unresolved V genes explain less than half of these, and the others have no known cause. The sample table lists about 220,000 clones, roughly 84% of them with a count of one. The biggest ten clones account for 9.7% of the sample. Sequenced material: peripheral blood. These receptors all stem from a man in his fifties with active or convalescent COVID-19.

The chain links TRBV7-2 to TRBJ2-1; TRBD2 matches at 9 bases. V was clipped by 3 bases and J by 0 bases; unmatched bases: 9. The germline gives CDR1 SGHTA, CDR2 FQGNSA. The CDR3 is 18 residues long. Here the CDR3 DNA reads TGTGCCAGCAGCTTTCTAGCGGGGCCCTCGAGCTCCTACAATGAGCAGTTCTTC. Protein product: CASSFLAGPSSSYNEQFF.

This chain connects TRBV30 to TRBJ1-1, with no clear D. The V and J ends lost 2 bases and 6 bases respectively, with 13 bases between them. The germline V gene encodes CDR1 GTSNPN and CDR2 SVGIG (reference sequence). The CDR3 consists of 13 residues. CDR3 nucleotide sequence: TGTGCCTGGAGTCTCACGGAAGCGGCTGAAGCTTTCTTT. Translation gives CAWSLTEAAEAFF.

The chain carries TRBV7-9 and TRBJ1-1; possible D gene TRBD1, 6 bases. This CDR3 contains 15 residues. V was pared by 4 bases and J by 3 bases, with 15 bases between. Germline assignment: CDR1 SEHNR and CDR2 FQNEAQ (reference sequence). The CDR3 sequence: CASSYRTEGHTEAFF. In DNA form, the CDR3 reads TGTGCCAGCAGCTACCGGACAGAGGGGCACACTGAAGCTTTCTTT.

The chain is built from TRBV5-8 and TRBJ2-1, with 15 positions matching TRBD2. Germline loops: CDR1 SGHTS, CDR2 YDEGEE. V shed 3 bases, J shed 6 bases, and the junction held 7 bases outside the gene matches. The CDR3 loop spans 17 amino acids. CDR3 loop: CASSSWTSGGAFNEQFF. The CDR3, as DNA: TGTGCCAGCAGCTCCTGGACTAGCGGGGGGGCGTTCAATGAGCAGTTCTTC.

The genes are TRBV19 and TRBJ1-2; no clear D. Deletions cut 5 bases from V and 5 bases from J, with 18 bases between. The CDR3 has 15 residues. The germline gives CDR1 LNHDA, CDR2 SQIVND (reference sequence). The CDR3 loop reads CASSATYSRSYGYTF. In DNA, the CDR3 is TGTGCCAGTAGTGCCACCTATTCGAGGAGTTATGGCTACACCTTC.

The table lists this clone with a count of one. This chain uses TRBV7-6 with TRBJ2-2; no firm D call. Trimming stripped 3 bases from V and 0 bases from J, with 8 bases between. Germline V gene lookup returns CDR1 SGHVS and CDR2 FNYEAQ. This CDR3 region has 15 residues. This CDR3 reads CASSFNPSNTGELFF. In DNA, the CDR3 is TGTGCCAGCAGCTTTAATCCGTCGAACACCGGGGAGCTGTTTTTT.

About this clone itself: The junction shows a germline mismatch at one end, possibly a read error. V and J are TRBV7-8 and TRBJ1-2, with TRBD1 matching 9 bases. In germline, CDR1 is SGHVS, CDR2 FQNEAQ. This CDR3 comprises 13 residues. CDR3: CASSRRWDRVPEF. In nucleotides, the CDR3 is TGTGCCAGCAGCCGGCGGTGGGACAGGGTCCCGGAATTC.

This chain uses TRBV27 with TRBJ2-1; 8 bases map to TRBD1. V lost 5 bases, J lost 4 bases, and 13 bases stayed unmatched. The CDR3 is 17 residues long. In germline, CDR1 is MNHEY, CDR2 SMNVEV (reference sequence). CDR3 sequence reads: CASSPGPGQGLYNEQFF. The CDR3 DNA reads as TGTGCCAGCAGTCCGGGCCCCGGACAGGGCCTATACAATGAGCAGTTCTTC.

This chain joins TRBV27 and TRBJ2-1; tentative D call: TRBD1 (6 bases). Germline V gene sequence: CDR1 MNHEY, CDR2 SMNVEV (reference sequence). The CDR3 runs 13 residues. V lost 7 bases and J lost 8, with 15 bases in between. The CDR3 DNA follows: TGTGCCAGCACCTACAGGGTGGGGGATGAGCAGTTCTTC. Amino acid sequence: CASTYRVGDEQFF.

The gene calls are TRBV10-3 and TRBJ2-5; 9 positions agree with TRBD2. The CDR3 extends over 15 amino acids. Germline CDR1 and CDR2: ENHRY and SYGVKD. V lost 6 bases to trimming and J lost 4 bases; unmatched junction nucleotides: 9. CDR3 sequence: CAISDRHSGRETQYF. CDR3 bases: TGTGCCATCAGCGACCGCCATAGCGGGAGAGAGACCCAGTACTTC.

The CDR3 sequence is CASSQDRRRYDSNTEAFF. Here the CDR3 DNA reads TGTGCCAGCAGCCAAGATAGGCGACGTTATGACTCGAACACTGAAGCTTTCTTT. This rearrangement joins TRBV14 to TRBJ1-1; D ambiguous. Trimming cost V 0 bases and J 1 base, with 18 bases left between them. Looked up from germline, CDR1 is SGHDN and CDR2 is FVKESK. The CDR3 has 18 amino acids.

The gene calls are TRBV7-2 and TRBJ2-1; TRBD2 matches 7 bases. Germline V lookup: CDR1 SGHTA, CDR2 FQGNSA. The CDR3 has 16 residues. The junction had 5 bases not matched to a gene; V was cut back by 3 bases and J by 0 bases. The CDR3 loop reads CASSFLAVGSYNEQFF. For the CDR3, the DNA is TGTGCCAGCAGCTTTCTAGCGGTAGGCTCCTACAATGAGCAGTTCTTC.

The V and J genes are TRBV3-1 (or the pseudogene TRBV3-2) and TRBJ1-3; 7 positions agree with TRBD1. The CDR3 totals 15 residues. The V gene end was trimmed by 4 bases and the J gene end by 3 bases; junction bases not matched to a gene: 6. The germline V gene has CDR1 LGHDT and CDR2 YNNKEL (reference sequence). This CDR3 is CASSRDRVYGNTIYF. DNA for the CDR3: TGTGCCAGCAGCCGAGACAGGGTCTATGGAAACACCATATATTTT.

The chain combines TRBV4-2 with TRBJ2-1; perhaps TRBD2 as D (5 bases). V shed 7 bases and J shed 0 bases, with 10 bases lying between them. CDR3 size: 14 residues. The germline gives CDR1 LGHNA, CDR2 YNFKEQ. The CDR3, as DNA: TGTGCCAGCAACCCGGGGAGCTCCTACAATGAGCAGTTCTTC. As protein: CASNPGSSYNEQFF.

This clone appeared once. This chain joins TRBV5-1 and TRBJ2-7, with 9 bases that match TRBD2. CDR1 SGHRS and CDR2 YFSETQ come from the germline V gene. The trim removed 4 bases at V and 0 bases at J, leaving 17 bases unmatched. CDR3 size: 19 residues. CDR3 loop: CASSRQSAGGPIGSYEQYF. The CDR3 nucleotides are TGCGCCAGCAGCCGCCAGTCTGCGGGAGGGCCTATTGGCTCCTACGAGCAGTACTTC.

V usage is TRBV27 and J usage is TRBJ2-2, with 12 positions matching TRBD2. This CDR3 has 16 residues. From germline, CDR1 is MNHEY and CDR2 SMNVEV (reference sequence). The J segment lost 3 bases and the V segment lost 4 bases, leaving 3 bases of the junction unmatched. In DNA form, the CDR3 reads TGTGCCAGCAGTTCGCTAGCGGGAGGGGACACCGGGGAGCTGTTTTTT. Translated: CASSSLAGGDTGELFF.

This chain connects TRBV7-9 to TRBJ1-1; D is perhaps TRBD1 (6 bases). Trimming shortened V by 0 bases and J by 0 bases, and 14 bases separated the two germline ends. Germline V lookup: CDR1 SEHNR, CDR2 FQNEAQ (reference sequence). The CDR3 loop spans 17 amino acids. The CDR3 region is CASSLAPDSLMNTEAFF. The DNA for the CDR3 is TGTGCCAGCAGCTTAGCCCCGGACAGCCTTATGAACACTGAAGCTTTCTTT. The whole variable domain, remainder taken from reference TRBV7-9 and TRBJ1-1, is DTGVSQNPRHKITKRGQNVTFRCDPISEHNRLYWYRQTLGQGPEFLTYFQNEAQLEKSRLLSDRFSAERPKGSFSTLEIQRTEQGDSAMYLCASSLAPDSLMNTEAFFGQGTRLTVV.

This sequence joins TRBV7-3 and TRBJ2-2, with a weak D call TRBD1 (6 bases). The CDR3 is 17 residues long. V was trimmed by 6 bases and J by 0 bases, leaving 17 bases between them. Germline CDR1 is SGHTA and CDR2 is FQGTGA. CDR3 sequence (DNA): TGTGCCAGCAGTAGCACCCCGGGACACTCGAACACCGGGGAGCTGTTTTTT. Translated: CASSSTPGHSNTGELFF.

The V and J genes are TRBV28 and TRBJ1-2; 7 nucleotides agree with TRBD1. V lost 5 bases to trimming and J lost 8 bases; unmatched junction nucleotides: 14. The CDR3 consists of 15 residues. Germline CDR1 MDHEN, CDR2 SYDVKM. CDR3 in DNA: TGTGCCAGCAGTCTCCCCGGACAGGCCCACGCAGGCTACACCTTC. Translation gives CASSLPGQAHAGYTF.

The chain has TRBV12-3 or TRBV12-4 and TRBJ2-1, with D tentatively TRBD2 (6 bases). The CDR3 totals 13 residues. Trimming took 5 bases from V and 10 from J, leaving 15 bases between them. The DNA of the CDR3 is TGTGCCAGCAGTCTACTGGGGGGTCAGGAGCAGTTCTTC. This translates into CASSLLGGQEQFF.